This T cell receptor beta chain was profiled in a study of control samples from healthy donors and cancer patients. Sequenced by immunoSEQ multiplex PCR; TCRdb stores in-frame clones only, minus some. The sample records about 130,000 clones, 70% to 90% being singletons. CDR1 is SNHLY and CDR2 is FYNNEI in the germline V gene. The CDR3 extends over 13 amino acids. The V end lost 8 bases, the J end lost 3 bases, and 14 bases lay between the germline ends. The chain joins TRBV2 to TRBJ2-7; D gene unclear. The sample taken for sequencing was blood. The receptor's source is a man aged 50-60 years in good health. The CDR3 nucleotides are TGTGCCAGCTTTGGTTTCCCGAACTACGAGCAGTACTTC. It is translated as CASFGFPNYEQYF.